This TCR beta chain is from a study of chemoradiotherapy in HPV16-positive cancers. Trimming pared 0 bases from V and 2 bases from J, leaving 0 bases between. This CDR3 is 12 amino acids long. CDR1 and CDR2 (germline): SGHTA, FQGNSA. TCRdb's copy holds only in-frame clones and misses some; the assay was immunoSEQ multiplex PCR. In the table there are some 5,000 clones, just over 90% of which are singletons. The chain has TRBV7-2 and TRBJ2-3; D not certain. This sequence originates from a human donor with HPV-associated anogenital cancer. Sample: blood, taken from a patient who underwent chemoradiotherapy. The CDR3 DNA reads TGTGCCAGCAGCTTAGCCACAGATACGCAGTATTTT. It translates to CASSLATDTQYF.